This passage covers 23 T cell receptor beta chains from one sample sequenced in a study of shared T cell receptors in the human thymus. Using immunoSEQ multiplex PCR, the repertoire was profiled, and TCRdb retains in-frame clones only, with some absent. The sample lists 700,000 or so clones, 80% to 90% occurring once. These data are also associated with another study on human thymus T cells.

The sequenced sample was thymocytes. These receptors all come from a girl in the first two years of life with a congenital heart defect.

This chain connects TRBV20-1 to TRBJ2-7, with D hard to call. V gave up 3 bases and J gave up 3 bases, with 6 bases separating them. This CDR3 contains 11 residues. The germline V gene has CDR1 DFQATT and CDR2 SNEGSKA (reference sequence). Here the CDR3 reads CSARRHYEQYF. The CDR3 DNA follows: TGCAGTGCTAGGCGCCACTACGAGCAGTACTTC.

This clone appeared a few times. The chain is built from TRBV6-1 and TRBJ1-1; a possible D gene is TRBD1 (6 bases). The CDR3 is 17 residues long. Trimming left V 1 base short and J 1 base short, with 16 bases between. The germline gives CDR1 MNHNS, CDR2 SASEGT. CDR3 DNA: TGTGCCAGCAGTGAAGGTTCTCGAGACAGGTGGAACACTGAAGCTTTCTTT. Translating it yields CASSEGSRDRWNTEAFF.

The V call is TRBV13, the J call TRBJ1-2, with 10 bases lining up with TRBD1. Germline V gene data show CDR1 as PRHDT and CDR2 as FYEKMQ (reference sequence). The CDR3 covers 11 residues. The DNA of the CDR3 is TGTGACACGACAGGGGGCAACGGCTACACCTTC. Translated: CDTTGGNGYTF. The whole variable domain, remainder taken from reference TRBV13 and TRBJ1-2, is AAGVIQSPRHLIKEKRETATLKCYPIPRHDTVYWYQQGPGQDPQFLISFYEKMQSDKGSIPDRFSAQQFSDYHSELNMSSLELGDSALYFCDTTGGNGYTFGSGTRLTVV.

The rearrangement links TRBV4-3 to TRBJ1-2, with D maybe TRBD1 (5 bases). V was trimmed by 0 bases and J by 4 bases, leaving 12 bases between them. Per germline, CDR1 LGHNA and CDR2 YSLEER. CDR3 size: 15 residues. The chain's CDR3 is CASSQDYRPGYGYTF. CDR3 nucleotides: TGCGCCAGCAGCCAAGATTACAGGCCGGGCTATGGCTACACCTTC.

The CDR3 loop is CASTRTGSLAGYTF. The DNA for the CDR3 is TGTGCCAGTACCCGGACAGGGAGTCTAGCTGGCTACACCTTC. The chain carries TRBV19 and TRBJ1-2; TRBD1 aligns across 8 bases. This CDR3 comprises 14 residues. CDR1 and CDR2 from the germline V gene are LNHDA and SQIVND (reference sequence). V shed 7 bases, J shed 7 bases, and the junction held 11 bases outside the gene matches. Combining the CDR3 with reference TRBV19 and TRBJ1-2 gives the whole variable domain DGGITQSPKYLFRKEGQNVTLSCEQNLNHDAMYWYRQDPGQGLRLIYYSQIVNDFQKGDIAEGYSVSREKKESFPLTVTSAQKNPTAFYLCASTRTGSLAGYTFGSGTRLTVV.

Remarks on this clone: At one end, the junction sequence differs from germline, possibly due to a read error. The chain joins TRBV9 to TRBJ1-1, with D perhaps TRBD1 (6 bases). This CDR3 is 14 amino acids long. Germline V CDR1 and CDR2: SGDLS, YYNGEE. CDR3: CASSVGGHNTGAFF. CDR3 sequence (DNA): TGTGCCAGCAGCGTAGGGGGACACAACACTGGAGCTTTCTTT.

Only one count was recorded for this clone. This chain links TRBV7-2 with TRBJ2-7; D is possibly TRBD1 (6 bases). Trimming removed 5 bases at V and 5 bases at J, with 19 bases between. From germline, CDR1 is SGHTA and CDR2 FQGNSA. The CDR3 is made up of 15 amino acids. Written as DNA, the CDR3 is TGTGCCAGCAGCCCATCGACACAGGGTAAGGACGAGCAGTACTTC. Amino acids: CASSPSTQGKDEQYF.

The chain carries TRBV5-6 and TRBJ1-6; 7 positions match TRBD1. The CDR3 totals 19 residues. The V gene's germline CDR1 is SGHDT and CDR2 YYEEEE. V gave up 4 bases and J gave up 0 bases; unmatched junction bases: 13. The DNA for the CDR3 is TGTGCCAGCAGCCCGTCGGGTCGACAGGGAAGCTCCTATAATTCACCCCTCCACTTT. Its protein is CASSPSGRQGSSYNSPLHF.

This rearrangement joins TRBV7-9 to TRBJ2-7; the match to TRBD1 covers 10 bases. This CDR3 contains 18 residues. V shed 2 bases and J 5 bases; nucleotides not matched to a gene: 15. Per the germline V gene, CDR1 is SEHNR and CDR2 is FQNEAQ (reference sequence). This chain's CDR3 is CASSLKAGPGQGLNEQYF. The DNA of the CDR3 is TGTGCCAGCAGCTTAAAAGCAGGGCCGGGACAGGGGTTAAACGAGCAGTACTTC.

The rearrangement uses TRBV6-1 and TRBJ1-1; D not certain. Germline CDR1 and CDR2: MNHNS and SASEGT. V lost 11 bases to trimming and J lost 10 bases, with 17 bases between them. The length of the CDR3 is 11 residues. For the CDR3, the DNA is TGTGCCGCGCGCCTTCTAGAGGGAGCTTTCTTT. Protein: CAARLLEGAFF.

The CDR3 loop reads CASSAPQTGEQFF. The CDR3 DNA reads TGCGCCAGCAGCGCCCCTCAGACGGGTGAGCAGTTCTTC. J is TRBJ2-1 and V is TRBV4-3; D uncertain. The V gene lost 5 bases and the J gene lost 9 bases, with 14 bases spanning the gap. The CDR3 contains 13 residues. CDR1 is LGHNA, CDR2 YSLEER, per germline.

The chain combines TRBV6-5 with TRBJ1-5; perhaps TRBD1 as D (5 bases). CDR1 is MNHEY, CDR2 SVGAGI, per germline. There are 15 residues in the CDR3. Trimming shortened V by 5 bases and J by 9 bases, and 20 bases separated the two germline ends. The CDR3 DNA follows: TGTGCCAGCAGTGCCCGGGGGGATCAAGTTGGGCCCCAGCATTTT. This sequence encodes CASSARGDQVGPQHF.

The chain recombines TRBV7-9 with TRBJ1-5; D may be TRBD1 (5 bases). V lost 1 base and J 0 bases, leaving 7 bases between the germline ends. CDR3 size: 15 residues. Germline CDR1 is SEHNR and CDR2 is FQNEAQ (reference sequence). The CDR3 bases are TGTGCCAGCAGCTTAGAGACAGATAGCAATCAGCCCCAGCATTTT. This encodes CASSLETDSNQPQHF.

The chain couples TRBV19 to TRBJ1-3; 7 bases map to TRBD1. CDR1 is LNHDA and CDR2 is SQIVND in the germline V gene (reference sequence). This CDR3 has 20 amino acids. V trimming: 4 bases; J trimming: 3 bases; junction bases outside the gene matches: 21. CDR3 DNA: TGTGCCAGTAGTAGCCCGTCTTTGGGGGCAAGACAGGGCCATGGAAACACCATATATTTT. It yields the protein CASSSPSLGARQGHGNTIYF. Looking up the rest from reference TRBV19 and TRBJ1-3 gives the full variable domain: DGGITQSPKYLFRKEGQNVTLSCEQNLNHDAMYWYRQDPGQGLRLIYYSQIVNDFQKGDIAEGYSVSREKKESFPLTVTSAQKNPTAFYLCASSSPSLGARQGHGNTIYFGEGSWLTVV.

This clone was seen more than once but under ten times. The chain has TRBV2 and TRBJ1-2; D gene ambiguous. The ends were cut back, 11 bases at V and 2 bases at J, with 12 bases in the middle. Germline values: CDR1 SNHLY, CDR2 FYNNEI. This CDR3 has 12 amino acids. CDR3: CASEAGNYGYTF. CDR3 nucleotides: TGTGCCTCCGAAGCCGGGAACTATGGCTACACCTTC.

V usage is TRBV7-6 and J usage is TRBJ1-2, with TRBD1 as a possible D gene (6 bases). This CDR3 has 13 residues. The V and J ends lost 4 bases and 4 bases respectively, with 10 bases between them. Germline V gene sequence: CDR1 SGHVS, CDR2 FNYEAQ. The CDR3 DNA follows: TGTGCCAGCAGCTCGACAGGCGCCTATGGCTACACCTTC. Its protein product is CASSSTGAYGYTF.

This chain links TRBV6-1 with TRBJ1-1; TRBD1 is a possible D gene (5 bases). The germline V and J ends were trimmed by 2 bases and 5 bases, with 21 bases remaining between them. Looked up from germline, CDR1 is MNHNS and CDR2 is SASEGT. This CDR3 comprises 17 residues. The CDR3 region has the DNA TGTGCCAGCAGTGAAACCCGCGCAGGGTATAAAGGAACTGAAGCTTTCTTT. This gives the protein CASSETRAGYKGTEAFF.

The chain uses TRBV28 and TRBJ2-7; 7 bases are a match to TRBD1. With 5 bases clipped from V and 1 base from J, the junction kept 5 bases outside the gene matches. The V gene's germline CDR1 is MDHEN and CDR2 SYDVKM. The CDR3 is 14 amino acids. The CDR3 here is CASSLGRGSYEQYF. DNA of the CDR3: TGTGCCAGCAGTCTGGGCAGGGGGTCCTACGAGCAGTACTTC.

This chain joins TRBV5-5 and TRBJ1-4, with a tentative D call TRBD1 (6 bases). The CDR3 runs to 16 residues. Per the germline V gene, CDR1 is SGHKS and CDR2 is YYEKEE (reference sequence). Trimming pared 6 bases from V and 3 bases from J, leaving 18 bases between. The CDR3 sequence is CASTPHPRGPNEKLFF. The CDR3 DNA is TGTGCCAGCACCCCCCACCCCAGGGGACCTAATGAAAAACTGTTTTTT.

The rearrangement joins TRBV19 to TRBJ1-5; TRBD1 might be the D (5 bases). Trimming stripped 7 bases from V and 0 bases from J, with 13 bases between. Germline V gene lookup returns CDR1 LNHDA and CDR2 SQIVND (reference sequence). The CDR3 has 15 amino acids. The CDR3 sequence: CASTYTGGSNQPQHF. For the CDR3, the DNA is TGTGCCAGTACTTATACGGGGGGTAGCAATCAGCCCCAGCATTTT.

The rearrangement links TRBV7-2 to TRBJ2-7; no firm D call. With 3 bases removed from V and 0 bases from J, the gap between germline ends came to 15 bases. The CDR3 totals 16 residues. Germline V lookup: CDR1 SGHTA, CDR2 FQGNSA. CDR3 in amino acids: CASSFYSQAVSYEQYF. DNA for the CDR3: TGTGCCAGCAGCTTCTATTCCCAGGCAGTCTCCTACGAGCAGTACTTC.

The CDR3 nucleotides are TGCGCCAGCAGCTTAGGACTAGCGGGGGTACCGGGGAGCTACGAGCAGTACTTC. It codes for CASSLGLAGVPGSYEQYF. V usage is TRBV5-1 and J usage is TRBJ2-7, with 13 bases aligning to TRBD2. The CDR3 sequence is 18 residues long. The ends lost 2 bases at V and 3 bases at J; junction bases unmatched: 11. Germline values: CDR1 SGHRS, CDR2 YFSETQ.

This clone was counted between two and nine times. The J gene is TRBJ1-5, the V gene TRBV9; D perhaps matches TRBD1 (5 bases). Trimming pared 0 bases from V and 2 bases from J, leaving 12 bases between. Germline CDR1 and CDR2: SGDLS and YYNGEE. The CDR3 contains 16 residues. The CDR3 sequence: CASSVGPGIGNQPQHF. DNA of the CDR3: TGTGCCAGCAGCGTAGGGCCAGGGATCGGCAATCAGCCCCAGCATTTT.